A selection of T cell receptor beta chains follows, all from one sample in a study of blood T cells in healthy people across ages. Each CDR3 protein gets one entry after TCRdb re-called the 5' RACE reads with MiXCR. This sample yields 870,000 or so distinct CDR3 sequences, of which 25% to 35% are seen a single time; 15% to 20% belongs to the top ten. The sequenced material came from blood. Every receptor here comes from a woman older than 75 in good health. Each CDR3 is given with its conserved first and last residue. D genes are given only for firm matches. Some rows mark clone size as missing; the rest say once, few, many or name a class of expanded clone.

few	-	TRBV29-1	TRBJ2-7	TGCAGCGTTGTCGCCCAGGGAAAATCCTACGAGCAGTACTTC	CSVVAQGKSYEQYF
many	TRBD2	TRBV2	TRBJ2-2	TGTGCCAGCAGTTTTCTAGCGGGGGCCGGGGAGCTGTTTTTT	CASSFLAGAGELFF
many	-	TRBV20-1	TRBJ2-5	TGCAGTGCCTACGGACAGAGACAAGAGACCCAGTACTTC	CSAYGQRQETQYF
once	-	TRBV4-2	TRBJ1-4	TGTGCCGGCAGCCAAGGTTTGACGGGTTGGGAAAAACTGTTTTTT	CAGSQGLTGWEKLFF
-	TRBD2	TRBV12-3/TRBV12-4	TRBJ2-3	TGTGCCAGCAGTGCCGGGACTAGCGTGAGAGCAGATACGCAGTATTTT	CASSAGTSVRADTQYF
few	TRBD1	TRBV5-4	TRBJ2-1	TGTGCCAGCAGCTTGGAGTCAGGGGGTCTCGGTGAGCAGTTCTTC	CASSLESGGLGEQFF
-	TRBD1	TRBV10-3	TRBJ2-1	TGTGCCATCTCAGGGGGCACACTACCCTACGAGCGGTTCTTC	CAISGGTLPYERFF
many	-	TRBV9	TRBJ2-1	TGTGCCAGCAGCGTACAGGGTAGAGTTGAGCAGTTCTTC	CASSVQGRVEQFF
few	-	TRBV7-8	TRBJ2-5	TGTGCCAGCAGCCCCCAAAACAGGGGGGGAAATGAGCAGTACTTC	CASSPQNRGGNEQYF
few	TRBD1	TRBV7-2	TRBJ1-2	TGTGCCAGCAGCTTTGGAGGGGGCTTCCTCTATGGCTACACCTTC	CASSFGGGFLYGYTF
many	-	TRBV9	TRBJ1-2	TGTGCCAGCAGCCCCAGCCTTAACTATGGCTACACCTTC	CASSPSLNYGYTF
-	-	TRBV12-3/TRBV12-4	TRBJ2-3	TGTGCCAGCAGTTTTGGGGACCCACCGGGGCAGTATTTT	CASSFGDPPGQYF
-	-	TRBV14	TRBJ1-6	TGTGCCAGCAGCCAATGGCGGAGCTCCTATAATTCACCCCTCCACTTT	CASSQWRSSYNSPLHF
many	TRBD2	TRBV2	TRBJ2-1	TGTGCCAGCAGTAAAAGGGTAGCGGGGGGCTACAATGAGCAGTTCTTC	CASSKRVAGGYNEQFF
-	-	TRBV7-9	TRBJ1-4	TGTGCCAGCAGCCCGGGGAATTCTAATGAAAAACTGTTTTTT	CASSPGNSNEKLFF
many	-	TRBV20-1	TRBJ1-2	TGCAGTGCTAGAGATCCCCGGATCTCGGTGGGCTACACCTTC	CSARDPRISVGYTF
few	-	TRBV7-2	TRBJ2-2	TGTGCCAGCTCGTATGAGTCCGTCTCCGCCGGGGAGCTGTTTTTT	CASSYESVSAGELFF
-	-	TRBV10-2	TRBJ1-6	TGCGCCAGCAGGGGTAAAGGCCTCCCTAATTCACCCCTCCACTTT	CASRGKGLPNSPLHF
-	TRBD2	TRBV11-2	TRBJ2-5	TGTGCCAGCAGCCGAGAGGAGCGGGGGGATGGGACCCAGTACTTC	CASSREERGDGTQYF
many	TRBD2	TRBV15	TRBJ2-3	TGTGCCACCAGCAGGGGACTAGGTGCAGATACGCAGTATTTT	CATSRGLGADTQYF
many	-	TRBV7-2	TRBJ2-7	TGTGCCAGCAGCCCGGATTATTACGAGCAGTACTTC	CASSPDYYEQYF
many	TRBD1	TRBV20-1	TRBJ2-7	TGCAGTGCCCTGGGGACAGGGTCATCCTACGAGCAGTACTTC	CSALGTGSSYEQYF
few	TRBD1	TRBV25-1	TRBJ1-2	TGTGCCAGCGGAATTTCGGGACAGGGGGGAGGCTACACCTTC	CASGISGQGGGYTF
many	-	TRBV6-5	TRBJ1-5	TGTGCCAGCAGTTGGACAGCTAGCGGACAGCCCCAGCATTTT	CASSWTASGQPQHF
many	-	TRBV7-2	TRBJ2-3	TGTGCCAGCAGCTTACCCCAGGATACGCAGTATTTT	CASSLPQDTQYF
many	TRBD1	TRBV7-2	TRBJ2-7	TGTGCCAGCAGCTTATTGGGACAGGGGGCTTCCTACGAGCAGTACTTC	CASSLLGQGASYEQYF
many	-	TRBV19	TRBJ2-6	TGCGCCAGCAGCCGCGGCTCTGGGGCCAACGTCCTGACTTTC	CASSRGSGANVLTF
once	-	TRBV9	TRBJ2-3	TGTGCCAGCAGCCTTGGATTAGCCCTTGGAGATACGCAGTATTTT	CASSLGLALGDTQYF
-	-	TRBV7-7	TRBJ2-5	TGTGCCAGCAGCATATTGTTACAAGAGACCCAGTACTTC	CASSILLQETQYF
-	-	TRBV7-3	TRBJ2-2	TGTGCCAGCAGCTTGGACTCGAGCACCGGGGAGCTGTTTTTT	CASSLDSSTGELFF
many	TRBD1	TRBV5-1	TRBJ1-2	TGCGCCAGCAGCTGGGATGCGACAGGGTTCTATGGCTACACCTTC	CASSWDATGFYGYTF
many	TRBD1	TRBV5-8	TRBJ2-3	TGTGCCAGCAGCTTGGAGTGGGCAGGGGGAGATACGCAGTATTTT	CASSLEWAGGDTQYF